This T cell receptor (beta chain) was captured by sequencing in a study of shared clonotypes between healthy human individuals. Whole-study findings and limits: Clonotypes shared by all four donors outscored non-shared clonotypes in generation probability.

Details on this clone: Its antigen remains unknown.

The CDR3 runs 18 residues. Germline CDR1 is MNHEY and CDR2 is SMNVEV (reference sequence). V was pared by 3 bases and J by 0 bases, with 10 bases of the junction left unmatched. The authors distributed each subset's genomic DNA evenly over several immunoSEQ plates. Generated by immunoSEQ multiplex PCR, the TCRdb table keeps only in-frame clones and is missing some. The table lists approximately 1.5 million clones, 95% to 99% of them singletons. The sequenced material came from naive CD4+ T cells sorted from blood. Subset described: CD45RA+ positively selected. The TCR comes from a man aged 30 to 39 in good health. This chain uses TRBV27 with TRBJ2-1; the match to TRBD1 covers 8 bases. CDR3 protein: CASSFLRTGSFSYNEQFF. The DNA of the CDR3 is TGTGCCAGCAGTTTCCTGAGGACAGGGTCTTTCTCCTACAATGAGCAGTTCTTC.